Given below is one T cell receptor (beta chain) in context. These data belong to a study of blood T cell repertoires in COVID-19. The wider study: The United States, Italy and Spain provided the acute and convalescent COVID-19 samples.

The CDR3 extends over 14 amino acids. Looked up from germline, CDR1 is WNHNN and CDR2 is SYGVQD (reference sequence). The V and J ends lost 0 bases and 5 bases respectively, with 7 bases between them. Those who participated ranged in age from roughly 18 to 89 years and resided in about two dozen US areas. Researchers sorted participants into cohorts using their self-reported clinical history. Repertoires were generated with immunoSEQ multiplex PCR, while TCRdb's copy carries only in-frame clones and drops some. The table includes 120,000 to 150,000 clones, almost 85% detected once. The V call is TRBV10-1, the J call TRBJ2-2; no reliable D call. The clonotype originates from a man aged 40-55 years with acute COVID-19. Sequencing was carried out using PBMCs or T cells enriched from blood (not recorded which). CDR3 in DNA: TGCGCCAGCAGTGAGTCGAGTGAAACCGGGGAGCTGTTTTTT. Its protein product is CASSESSETGELFF.